What follows are 18 T cell receptor beta chains derived from one specimen sequenced in a study of cytomegalovirus exposure and HLA in healthy donors. Researchers ran the PCR with 60 Vbeta and 13 Jbeta primers. This table comes from immunoSEQ multiplex PCR, and its TCRdb copy is limited to in-frame clones, with some not included. The sample shows over 90,000 clones, around 72% of them seen only once. The sequenced sample was PBMCs. Receptors originate from a man aged 35-49 years in good health and CMV-seronegative.

The chain combines TRBV27 with TRBJ1-5; D possibly corresponds to TRBD1 (5 bases). CDR3 length: 16 residues. Germline V gives CDR1 MNHEY, CDR2 SMNVEV (reference sequence). The V end lost 6 bases, the J end lost 1 base, and 16 bases lay between the germline ends. The CDR3 sequence: CASSPLAGPSNQPQHF. CDR3 DNA: TGTGCCAGCAGCCCGTTAGCGGGGCCGAGCAATCAGCCCCAGCATTTT.

This clone was seen a single time. This chain connects TRBV4-3 to TRBJ2-1, with 11 bases fitting TRBD1. The CDR3 runs to 16 residues. The trim removed 1 base at V and 5 bases at J, leaving 4 bases unmatched. Germline CDR1 is LGHNA and CDR2 is YSLEER. The CDR3: CASSQVWDRGNNEQFF. The CDR3, as DNA: TGCGCCAGCAGCCAAGTTTGGGACAGGGGGAACAATGAGCAGTTCTTC.

The V call is TRBV5-6, the J call TRBJ1-3; TRBD1 might be the D (5 bases). The CDR3 extends over 15 amino acids. Trimming removed 0 bases at V and 4 bases at J, with 11 bases between. Germline assignment: CDR1 SGHDT and CDR2 YYEEEE. The CDR3 sequence is CASSLGVGGGNTIYF. CDR3 DNA sequence: TGTGCCAGCAGCTTGGGGGTCGGGGGAGGAAACACCATATATTTT.

The V gene is TRBV6-5, the J gene TRBJ2-3; perhaps TRBD2 as D (5 bases). Germline assignment: CDR1 MNHEY and CDR2 SVGAGI. This CDR3 region has 13 residues. Trimming left V 5 bases short and J 1 base short, with 7 bases between. The CDR3 region is CASSRAGTDTQYF. As DNA, the CDR3 is TGTGCCAGCAGTCGAGCGGGCACAGATACGCAGTATTTT.

The rearrangement uses TRBV7-2 and TRBJ1-2; TRBD1 aligns across 8 bases. After removal of 3 bases from V and 6 bases from J, the junction contained 6 bases not matched to a gene. The CDR3 extends over 14 amino acids. Germline V gives CDR1 SGHTA, CDR2 FQGNSA. CDR3 DNA sequence: TGTGCCAGCAGCTTTAGACAGGGGAGGGATGGCTACACCTTC. This sequence encodes CASSFRQGRDGYTF.

V usage is TRBV27 and J usage is TRBJ2-5, with 9 bases fitting TRBD1. The J segment lost 1 base and the V segment lost 6 bases, leaving 9 bases of the junction unmatched. The germline V gene encodes CDR1 MNHEY and CDR2 SMNVEV (reference sequence). The CDR3 consists of 16 residues. The CDR3 bases are TGTGCCAGCAGGGAGATGGGACAGGGAGGCCAAGAGACCCAGTACTTC. Protein sequence: CASREMGQGGQETQYF.

This clone was seen just once. The V gene is TRBV18, the J gene TRBJ2-7; unclear D gene. Trimming took 3 bases from V and 2 from J, leaving 11 bases between them. The CDR3 totals 14 residues. Germline values: CDR1 KGHSH, CDR2 LQKENI. In DNA, the CDR3 is TGTGCCAGCTCACCTGAAAGCGACGCCTACGAGCAGTACTTC. Its protein product is CASSPESDAYEQYF.

The chain joins TRBV7-2 to TRBJ2-7, with 9 bases lining up with TRBD2. The trim removed 3 bases at V and 7 bases at J, leaving 1 base unmatched. The CDR3 length is 12 residues. Germline-derived CDR1 and CDR2 are SGHTA and FQGNSA. The CDR3 nucleotides read TGTGCCAGCAGCTTCCTAGCGGGGGAGCAGTACTTC. It specifies CASSFLAGEQYF.

The rearrangement joins TRBV7-9 to TRBJ1-1; TRBD1 matches at 10 bases. V lost 10 bases and J lost 7; bases outside the gene matches: 12. Germline V lookup: CDR1 SEHNR, CDR2 FQNEAQ (reference sequence). The length of the CDR3 is 14 residues. The CDR3 nucleotides read TGTGCCATTGATGGGACAGGGGTGGATTTTGAAGCTTTCTTT. It encodes CAIDGTGVDFEAFF. Full variable domain (rest looked up from reference TRBV7-9 and TRBJ1-1): DTGVSQNPRHKITKRGQNVTFRCDPISEHNRLYWYRQTLGQGPEFLTYFQNEAQLEKSRLLSDRFSAERPKGSFSTLEIQRTEQGDSAMYLCAIDGTGVDFEAFFGQGTRLTVV.

This chain joins TRBV7-9 and TRBJ1-1; unclear D gene. The V gene's germline CDR1 is SEHNR and CDR2 FQNEAQ (reference sequence). CDR3 size: 13 residues. The V end lost 5 bases, the J end lost 3 bases, and 10 bases lay between the germline ends. CDR3 bases: TGTGCCAGCAGCGGGCAGGAGGACACTGAAGCTTTCTTT. It specifies CASSGQEDTEAFF.

In DNA, the CDR3 is TGCAGCGTTGCGAGACTCATTCAAGAGACCCAGTACTTC. It specifies CSVARLIQETQYF. The chain couples TRBV29-1 to TRBJ2-5, with D unresolved. Germline assignment: CDR1 SQVTM and CDR2 ANQGSEA. The V and J ends lost 4 bases and 2 bases respectively, with 11 bases between them. This CDR3 has 13 residues. The full variable domain, with the rest looked up from reference TRBV29-1 and TRBJ2-5, is SAVISQKPSRDICQRGTSLTIQCQVDSQVTMMFWYRQQPGQSLTLIATANQGSEATYESGFVIDKFPISRPNLTFSTLTVSNMSPEDSSIYLCSVARLIQETQYFGPGTRLLVL.

The chain is built from TRBV14 and TRBJ2-3; maybe TRBD2 (5 bases). Deletions cut 1 base from V and 0 bases from J, with 17 bases between. The germline V gene has CDR1 SGHDN and CDR2 FVKESK. CDR3 size: 18 residues. CDR3 residues: CASSQGFSHRGSTDTQYF. As DNA, the CDR3 is TGTGCCAGCAGCCAAGGGTTTTCTCATCGGGGTAGCACAGATACGCAGTATTTT.

The chain combines TRBV6-1 with TRBJ2-2; D is perhaps TRBD2 (6 bases). Between the trimmed V and J ends, which lost 6 bases and 4 bases, there was a span of 15 bases. There are 15 residues in the CDR3. The V gene's germline CDR1 is MNHNS and CDR2 SASEGT. This CDR3 reads CASSLTRGTTGELFF. The CDR3 nucleotides read TGTGCCAGCAGCCTTACGCGGGGAACCACCGGGGAGCTGTTTTTT.

This chain connects TRBV5-1 to TRBJ2-7, with TRBD2 matching 11 bases. Germline V lookup: CDR1 SGHRS, CDR2 YFSETQ. Trimming cost V 7 bases and J 7 bases; bases outside gene matches: 7. This CDR3 is built from 13 residues. The CDR3 protein is CASHSGGAQEQYF. The DNA for the CDR3 is TGCGCCAGCCATAGCGGGGGGGCCCAGGAGCAGTACTTC.

This chain joins TRBV4-1 and TRBJ2-7; 11 bases map to TRBD1. Germline CDR1 and CDR2: MGHRA and YSYEKL. V shed 5 bases, J shed 4 bases, and the junction held 7 bases outside the gene matches. The CDR3 length is 15 residues. The DNA of the CDR3 is TGCGCCAGCAGCACTCCGGGACAGGGGGTGTACGAGCAGTACTTC. Encoded protein: CASSTPGQGVYEQYF.

This clone was observed a handful of times. The chain joins TRBV7-9 to TRBJ2-3, with D maybe TRBD2 (6 bases). The CDR3 length is 15 residues. CDR1 and CDR2 from the germline V gene are SEHNR and FQNEAQ (reference sequence). V was pared by 2 bases and J by 7 bases, with 16 bases between. The CDR3 DNA sequence: TGTGCCAGCAGCTTACCGCGGAGGGATGGGTATACGCAGTATTTT. Translation gives CASSLPRRDGYTQYF. Based on the CDR3 plus reference TRBV7-9 and TRBJ2-3, the full variable domain is DTGVSQNPRHKITKRGQNVTFRCDPISEHNRLYWYRQTLGQGPEFLTYFQNEAQLEKSRLLSDRFSAERPKGSFSTLEIQRTEQGDSAMYLCASSLPRRDGYTQYFGPGTRLTVL.

In regard to this clone: Other DNA sequences in the same sample also yield this CDR3. This chain joins TRBV5-1 and TRBJ1-4; unclear D gene. Looked up from germline, CDR1 is SGHRS and CDR2 is YFSETQ. CDR3 length: 12 residues. Trimming stripped 0 bases from V and 8 bases from J, with 5 bases between. The CDR3 reads CASSLGGEKLFF. CDR3 DNA sequence: TGCGCCAGCAGCTTGGGCGGCGAAAAACTGTTTTTT.

There are a few counts of this clone. The chain has TRBV10-3 and TRBJ2-1; TRBD1 matches at 7 bases. The V gene end was trimmed by 6 bases and the J gene end by 4 bases; junction bases not matched to a gene: 6. The CDR3 contains 14 residues. Per the germline V gene, CDR1 is ENHRY and CDR2 is SYGVKD. The CDR3 spells CAIREQGPYNEQFF. In nucleotides, the CDR3 is TGTGCCATCAGAGAACAGGGGCCGTACAATGAGCAGTTCTTC.